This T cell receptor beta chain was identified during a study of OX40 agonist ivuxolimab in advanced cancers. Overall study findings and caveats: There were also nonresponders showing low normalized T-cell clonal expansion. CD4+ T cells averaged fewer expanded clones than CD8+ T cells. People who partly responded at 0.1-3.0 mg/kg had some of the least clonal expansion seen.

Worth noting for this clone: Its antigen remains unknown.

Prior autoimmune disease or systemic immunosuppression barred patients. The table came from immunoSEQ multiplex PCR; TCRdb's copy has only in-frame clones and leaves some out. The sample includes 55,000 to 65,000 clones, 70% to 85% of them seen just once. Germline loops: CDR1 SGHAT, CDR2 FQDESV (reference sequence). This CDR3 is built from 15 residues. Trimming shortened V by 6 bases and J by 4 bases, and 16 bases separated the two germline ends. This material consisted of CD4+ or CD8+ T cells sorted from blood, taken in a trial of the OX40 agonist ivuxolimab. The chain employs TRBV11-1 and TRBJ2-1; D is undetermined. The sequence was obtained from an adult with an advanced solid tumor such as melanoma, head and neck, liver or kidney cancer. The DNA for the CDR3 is TGTGCCAGCAGGGCAGCTCGAACCACGTACAATGAGCAGTTCTTC. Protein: CASRAARTTYNEQFF.